This T cell receptor beta chain was identified during a study of T cells in localized non-small cell lung cancer. General observations from the study: The study sequenced only one region of the tumor. As a result, intratumor heterogeneity could not be excluded and remains possible.

Measured with immunoSEQ multiplex PCR; TCRdb has only the in-frame clones, and not every one. In the table there are about 2,600 clones, around 20% of which are singletons. CDR1 and CDR2 from the germline V gene are LNHDA and SQIVND (reference sequence). The CDR3 is 15 residues long. V was pared by 5 bases and J by 4 bases, with 9 bases of the junction left unmatched. With regard to this clone: The antigen is not known.

The genes are TRBV19 and TRBJ1-2, with 8 bases fitting TRBD1. This receptor was obtained from a male donor older than 55 with stage III squamous cell lung carcinoma. The sample in question was lung tumor tissue, obtained before any cancer treatment. The CDR3 loop is CASSGGDRTIYGYTF. The CDR3 nucleotides read TGTGCCAGTAGTGGGGGGGACAGGACGATCTATGGCTACACCTTC.